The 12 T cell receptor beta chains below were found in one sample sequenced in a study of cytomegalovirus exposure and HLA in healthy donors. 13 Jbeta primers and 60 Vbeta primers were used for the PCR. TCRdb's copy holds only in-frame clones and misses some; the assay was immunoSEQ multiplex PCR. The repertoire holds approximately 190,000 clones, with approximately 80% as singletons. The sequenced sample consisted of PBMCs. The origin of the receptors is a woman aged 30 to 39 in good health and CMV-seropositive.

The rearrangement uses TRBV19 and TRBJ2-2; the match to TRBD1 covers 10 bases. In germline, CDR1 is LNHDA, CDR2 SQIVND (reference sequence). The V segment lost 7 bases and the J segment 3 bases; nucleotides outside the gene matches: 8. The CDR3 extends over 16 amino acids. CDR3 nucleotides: TGTGCCAGTAAGACGCCGGGACAGGGGTACACCGGGGAGCTGTTTTTT. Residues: CASKTPGQGYTGELFF.

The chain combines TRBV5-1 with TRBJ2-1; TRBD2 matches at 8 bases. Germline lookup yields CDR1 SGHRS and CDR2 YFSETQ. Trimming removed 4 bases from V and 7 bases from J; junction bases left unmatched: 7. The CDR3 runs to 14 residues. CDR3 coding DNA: TGCGCCAGCAGCCTTAGCGGGGACCGTAATGAGCAGTTCTTC. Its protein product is CASSLSGDRNEQFF.

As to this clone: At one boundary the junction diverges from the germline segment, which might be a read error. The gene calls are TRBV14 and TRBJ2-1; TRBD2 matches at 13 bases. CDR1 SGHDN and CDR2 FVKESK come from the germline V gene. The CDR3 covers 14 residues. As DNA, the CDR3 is TGTGCCAGCAGCAACACAGGGTCGACTAGCGGGAGGATCTTC. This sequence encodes CASSNTGSTSGRIF.

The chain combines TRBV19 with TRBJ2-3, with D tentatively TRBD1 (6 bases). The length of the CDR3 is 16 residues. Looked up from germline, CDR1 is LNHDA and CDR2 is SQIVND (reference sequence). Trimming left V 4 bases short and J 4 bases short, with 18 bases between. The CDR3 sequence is CASSSGQSFRADTQYF. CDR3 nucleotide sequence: TGTGCCAGTAGTAGTGGACAGTCCTTCAGGGCAGATACGCAGTATTTT.

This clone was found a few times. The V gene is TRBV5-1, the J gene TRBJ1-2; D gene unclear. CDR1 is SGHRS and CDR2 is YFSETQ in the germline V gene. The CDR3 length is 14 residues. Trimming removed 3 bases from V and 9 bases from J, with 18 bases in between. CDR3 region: CASSSEDSGYCYTF. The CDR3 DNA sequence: TGCGCCAGCAGCTCGGAGGACTCGGGCTACTGCTACACCTTC. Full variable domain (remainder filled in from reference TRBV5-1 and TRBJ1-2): KAGVTQTPRYLIKTRGQQVTLSCSPISGHRSVSWYQQTPGQGLQFLFEYFSETQRNKGNFPGRFSGRQFSNSRSEMNVSTLELGDSALYLCASSSEDSGYCYTFGSGTRLTVV.

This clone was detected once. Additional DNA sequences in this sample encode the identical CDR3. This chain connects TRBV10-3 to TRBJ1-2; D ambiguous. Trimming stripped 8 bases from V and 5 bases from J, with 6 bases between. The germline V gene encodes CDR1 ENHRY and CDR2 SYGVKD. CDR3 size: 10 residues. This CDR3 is CAIGQYGYTF. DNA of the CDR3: TGTGCCATCGGCCAGTATGGCTACACCTTC.

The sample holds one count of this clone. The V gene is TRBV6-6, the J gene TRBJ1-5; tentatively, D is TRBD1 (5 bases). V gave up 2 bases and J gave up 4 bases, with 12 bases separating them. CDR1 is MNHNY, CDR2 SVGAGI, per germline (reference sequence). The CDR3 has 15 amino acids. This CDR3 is CASSYRGVQNQPQHF. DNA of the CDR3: TGTGCCAGCAGTTACCGGGGGGTCCAAAATCAGCCCCAGCATTTT.

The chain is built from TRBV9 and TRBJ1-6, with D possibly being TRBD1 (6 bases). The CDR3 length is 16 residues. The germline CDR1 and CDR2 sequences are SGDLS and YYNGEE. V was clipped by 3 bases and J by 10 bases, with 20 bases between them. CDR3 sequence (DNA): TGTGCCAGCAGCGACTCAGGGGTGCAGGCGAGGTCACCCCTCCACTTT. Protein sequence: CASSDSGVQARSPLHF.

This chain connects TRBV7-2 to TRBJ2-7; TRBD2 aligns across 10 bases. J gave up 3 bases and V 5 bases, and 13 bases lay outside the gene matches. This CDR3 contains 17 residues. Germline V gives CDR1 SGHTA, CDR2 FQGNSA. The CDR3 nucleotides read TGTGCCAGCAGCACGAGGGCCTTAGCGGGGGGACTCTACGAGCAGTACTTC. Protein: CASSTRALAGGLYEQYF.

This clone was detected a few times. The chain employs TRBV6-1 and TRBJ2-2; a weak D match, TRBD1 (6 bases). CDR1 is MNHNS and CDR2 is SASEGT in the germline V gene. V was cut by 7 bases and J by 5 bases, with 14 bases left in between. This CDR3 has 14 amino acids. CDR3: CASIRNTGTGELFF. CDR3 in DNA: TGTGCCAGCATCAGAAACACAGGGACCGGGGAGCTGTTTTTT.

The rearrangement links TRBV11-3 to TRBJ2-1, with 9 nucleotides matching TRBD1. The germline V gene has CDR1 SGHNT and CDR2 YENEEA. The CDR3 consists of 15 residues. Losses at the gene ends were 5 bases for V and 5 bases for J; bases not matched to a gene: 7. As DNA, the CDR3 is TGTGCCAGCAGCCAGGACAGGGGTGAGAACAATGAGCAGTTCTTC. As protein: CASSQDRGENNEQFF.

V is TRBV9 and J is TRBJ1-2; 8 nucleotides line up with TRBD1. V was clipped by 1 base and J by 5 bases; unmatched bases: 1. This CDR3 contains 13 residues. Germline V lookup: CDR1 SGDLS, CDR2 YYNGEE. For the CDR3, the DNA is TGTGCCAGCAGCGTACGGGACAGGTATGGCTACACCTTC. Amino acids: CASSVRDRYGYTF. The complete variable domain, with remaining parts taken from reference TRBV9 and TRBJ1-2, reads DSGVTQTPKHLITATGQRVTLRCSPRSGDLSVYWYQQSLDQGLQFLIQYYNGEERAKGNILERFSAQQFPDLHSELNLSSLELGDSALYFCASSVRDRYGYTFGSGTRLTVV.